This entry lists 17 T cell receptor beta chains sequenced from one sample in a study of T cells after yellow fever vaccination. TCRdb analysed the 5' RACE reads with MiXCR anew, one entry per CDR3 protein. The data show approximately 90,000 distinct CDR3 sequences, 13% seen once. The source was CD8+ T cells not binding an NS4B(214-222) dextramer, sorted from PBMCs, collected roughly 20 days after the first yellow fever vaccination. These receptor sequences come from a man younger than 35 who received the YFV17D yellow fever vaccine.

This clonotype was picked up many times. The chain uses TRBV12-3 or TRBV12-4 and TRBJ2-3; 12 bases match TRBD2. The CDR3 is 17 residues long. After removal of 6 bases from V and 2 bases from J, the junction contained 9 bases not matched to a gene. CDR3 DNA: TGTGCCAGCAGCCCCCTAGCGGGGGGGCCTGTCACAGATACGCAGTATTTT. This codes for CASSPLAGGPVTDTQYF.

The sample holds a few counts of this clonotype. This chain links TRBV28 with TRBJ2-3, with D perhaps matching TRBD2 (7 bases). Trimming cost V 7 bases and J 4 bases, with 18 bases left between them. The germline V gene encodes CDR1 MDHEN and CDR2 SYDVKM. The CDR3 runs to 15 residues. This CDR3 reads CASTQEGGGPDTQYF. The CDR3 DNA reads TGTGCCAGCACCCAAGAGGGGGGGGGCCCAGATACGCAGTATTTT.

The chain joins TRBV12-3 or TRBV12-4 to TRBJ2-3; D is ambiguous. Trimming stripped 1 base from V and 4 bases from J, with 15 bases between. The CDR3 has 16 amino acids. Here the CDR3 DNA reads TGTGCCAGCAGTTTAGAAGAACCCGATGGGCCAGATACGCAGTATTTT. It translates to CASSLEEPDGPDTQYF.

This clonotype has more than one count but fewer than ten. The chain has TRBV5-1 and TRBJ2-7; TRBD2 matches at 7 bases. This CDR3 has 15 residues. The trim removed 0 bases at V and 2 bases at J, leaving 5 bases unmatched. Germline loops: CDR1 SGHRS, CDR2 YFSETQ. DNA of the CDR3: TGCGCCAGCAGCTTGGGGTCTAGCGGTCCCTACGAGCAGTACTTC. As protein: CASSLGSSGPYEQYF.

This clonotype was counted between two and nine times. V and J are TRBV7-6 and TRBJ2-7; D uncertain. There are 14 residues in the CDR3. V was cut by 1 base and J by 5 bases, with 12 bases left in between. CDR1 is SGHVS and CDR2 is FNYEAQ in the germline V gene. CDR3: CASSLVAASDEQYF. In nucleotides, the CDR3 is TGTGCCAGCAGCTTAGTGGCAGCATCGGACGAGCAGTACTTC.

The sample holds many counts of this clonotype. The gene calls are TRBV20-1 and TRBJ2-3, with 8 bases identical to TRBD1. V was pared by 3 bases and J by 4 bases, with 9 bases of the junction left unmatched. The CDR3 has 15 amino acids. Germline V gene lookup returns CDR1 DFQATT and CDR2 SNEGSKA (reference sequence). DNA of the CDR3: TGCAGTGCTAGCGAACCCGACAGGGGCGCAGATACGCAGTATTTT. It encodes CSASEPDRGADTQYF.

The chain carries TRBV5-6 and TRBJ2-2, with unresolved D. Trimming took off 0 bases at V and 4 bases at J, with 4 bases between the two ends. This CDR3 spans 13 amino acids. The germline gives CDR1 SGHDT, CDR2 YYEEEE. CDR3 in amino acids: CASSLDATGELFF. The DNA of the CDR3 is TGTGCCAGCAGCTTGGACGCCACCGGGGAGCTGTTTTTT.

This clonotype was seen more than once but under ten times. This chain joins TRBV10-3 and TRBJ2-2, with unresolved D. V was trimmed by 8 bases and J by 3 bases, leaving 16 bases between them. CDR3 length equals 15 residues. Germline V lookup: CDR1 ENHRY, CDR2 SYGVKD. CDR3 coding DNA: TGTGCCATCCTGGACCAACGGTCCTACACCGGGGAGCTGTTTTTT. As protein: CAILDQRSYTGELFF.

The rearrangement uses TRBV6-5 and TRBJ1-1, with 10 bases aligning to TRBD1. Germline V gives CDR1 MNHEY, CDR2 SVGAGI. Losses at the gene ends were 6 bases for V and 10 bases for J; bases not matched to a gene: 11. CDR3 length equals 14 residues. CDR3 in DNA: TGTGCCAGCAGCCCTCGGACAGGGGGACTTAGAGCTTTCTTT. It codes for CASSPRTGGLRAFF.

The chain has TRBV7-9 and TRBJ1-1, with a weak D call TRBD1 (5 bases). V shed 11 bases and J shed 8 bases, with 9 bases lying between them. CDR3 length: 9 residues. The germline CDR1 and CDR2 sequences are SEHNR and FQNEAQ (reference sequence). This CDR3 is CAETDEAFF. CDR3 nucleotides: TGTGCCGAGACAGACGAAGCTTTCTTT. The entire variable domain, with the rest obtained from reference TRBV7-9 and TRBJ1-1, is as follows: DTGVSQNPRHKITKRGQNVTFRCDPISEHNRLYWYRQTLGQGPEFLTYFQNEAQLEKSRLLSDRFSAERPKGSFSTLEIQRTEQGDSAMYLCAETDEAFFGQGTRLTVV.

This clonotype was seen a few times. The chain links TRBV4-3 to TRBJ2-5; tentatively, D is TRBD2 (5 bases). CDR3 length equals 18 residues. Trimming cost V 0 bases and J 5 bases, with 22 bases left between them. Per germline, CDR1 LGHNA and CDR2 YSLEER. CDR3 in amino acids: CASSQDLSGSPKEETQYF. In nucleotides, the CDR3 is TGCGCCAGCAGCCAAGACCTGTCGGGGTCCCCCAAAGAGGAGACCCAGTACTTC.

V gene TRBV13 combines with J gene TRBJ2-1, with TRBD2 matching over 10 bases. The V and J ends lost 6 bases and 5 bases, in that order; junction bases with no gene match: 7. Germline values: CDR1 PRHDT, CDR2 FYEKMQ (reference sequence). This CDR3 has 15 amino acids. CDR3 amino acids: CASSSLAGENNEQFF. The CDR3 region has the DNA TGTGCCAGCAGTTCTCTAGCGGGGGAGAACAATGAGCAGTTCTTC.

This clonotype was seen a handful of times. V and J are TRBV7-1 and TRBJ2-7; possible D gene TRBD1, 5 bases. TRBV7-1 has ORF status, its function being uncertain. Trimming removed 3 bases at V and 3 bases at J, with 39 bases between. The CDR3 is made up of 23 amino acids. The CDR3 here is CASSSTDLTTTPSPNSAYYEQYF. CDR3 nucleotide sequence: TGTGCCAGCAGCTCGACAGATCTTACGACCACACCTTCACCAAATTCTGCTTACTACGAGCAGTACTTC.

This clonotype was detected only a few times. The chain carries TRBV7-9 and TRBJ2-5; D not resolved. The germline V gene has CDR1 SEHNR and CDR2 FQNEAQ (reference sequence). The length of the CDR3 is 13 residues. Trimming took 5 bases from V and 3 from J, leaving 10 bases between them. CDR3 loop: CASSNPEEETQYF. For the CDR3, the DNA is TGTGCCAGCAGCAACCCCGAGGAAGAGACCCAGTACTTC.

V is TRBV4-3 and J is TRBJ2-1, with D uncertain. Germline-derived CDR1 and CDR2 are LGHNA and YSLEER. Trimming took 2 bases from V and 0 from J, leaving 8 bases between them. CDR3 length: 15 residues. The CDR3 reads CASSQTQNSYNEQFF. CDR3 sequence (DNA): TGCGCCAGCAGCCAAACTCAAAACTCCTACAATGAGCAGTTCTTC.

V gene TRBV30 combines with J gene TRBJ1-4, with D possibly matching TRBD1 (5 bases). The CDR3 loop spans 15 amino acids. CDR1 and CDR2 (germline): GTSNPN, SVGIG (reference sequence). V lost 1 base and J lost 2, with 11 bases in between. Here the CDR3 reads CAWSAGSGTNEKLFF. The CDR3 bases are TGTGCCTGGAGTGCAGGGTCCGGGACTAATGAAAAACTGTTTTTT.

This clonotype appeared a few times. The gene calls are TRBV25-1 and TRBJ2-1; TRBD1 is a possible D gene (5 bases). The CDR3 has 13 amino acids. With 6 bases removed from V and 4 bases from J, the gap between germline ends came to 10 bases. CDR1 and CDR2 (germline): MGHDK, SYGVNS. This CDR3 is CASRDKGYNEQFF. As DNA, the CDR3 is TGTGCCAGCAGGGACAAGGGGTACAATGAGCAGTTCTTC.